Given below is one TCR beta chain in context. Its antigen is unknown. One entry per CDR3 protein, called by TCRdb with MiXCR from the RT-PCR reads. In the table there are more than 700,000 distinct CDR3 sequences, less than 25% of which are singletons. From germline, CDR1 is MNHNS and CDR2 SASEGT. Trimming at V came to 6 bases and at J to 2 bases, leaving 2 bases not matched to a gene. The CDR3 is made up of 14 amino acids. The sample is drawn from a study of response to subunit inactivated influenza vaccine. Findings and limits, study-wide: Authors suggested each seasonal flu vaccination may recruit only limited numbers of new T cells.

The specimen comprised PBMCs from blood, sampled more than 4 days after vaccination. The chain has TRBV6-1 and TRBJ2-1, with 9 bases fitting TRBD1. The TCR was taken from a man between 45 and 60 years old who received an inactivated influenza vaccine. The CDR3 bases are TGTGCCAGCAGAGACAGGGGGGCCTACAATGAGCAGTTCTTC. Amino acid sequence: CASRDRGAYNEQFF.